The 6 T cell receptor beta chains in this list originate from one sample, sequenced in a study of cytomegalovirus exposure and HLA in healthy donors. This PCR relied on a set of 60 Vbeta primers and 13 Jbeta primers. The data were produced by immunoSEQ multiplex PCR, yet TCRdb's version contains in-frame clones alone and is incomplete. Here the sample spans about 93,000 clones, approximately 83% being singletons. The specimen was PBMCs. The receptor set was obtained from a man aged 50 to 59 in good health and CMV-seronegative.

The rearrangement uses TRBV28 and TRBJ2-1, with D perhaps TRBD1 (6 bases). Germline values: CDR1 MDHEN, CDR2 SYDVKM. This CDR3 is 15 amino acids long. Trimming took 6 bases from V and 0 from J, leaving 12 bases between them. CDR3 in amino acids: CASSQQGSSYNEQFF. The CDR3 DNA is TGTGCCAGCAGCCAACAGGGATCCTCCTACAATGAGCAGTTCTTC.

The CDR3 spells CASSSGRLGNLGSPLHF. DNA of the CDR3: TGTGCCAGCAGCTCCGGCCGACTAGGGAATTTGGGTTCACCCCTCCACTTT. The chain combines TRBV7-2 with TRBJ1-6; D uncertain. This CDR3 has 17 amino acids. Germline CDR1 SGHTA, CDR2 FQGNSA. Trimming took off 4 bases at V and 9 bases at J, with 22 bases between the two ends.

The chain combines TRBV9 with TRBJ2-7; D is unresolved. The CDR3 contains 12 residues. V shed 4 bases and J shed 6 bases, with 11 bases lying between them. Germline CDR1 and CDR2: SGDLS and YYNGEE. The CDR3: CASSPAVGEQYF. DNA of the CDR3: TGTGCCAGCAGCCCGGCGGTGGGCGAGCAGTACTTC.

V usage is TRBV4-2 and J usage is TRBJ2-5; 9 bases agree with TRBD1. Germline CDR1 and CDR2: LGHNA and YNFKEQ. The CDR3 runs to 18 residues. The V and J ends lost 3 bases and 1 base, in that order; junction bases with no gene match: 12. This CDR3 is CASSQTGTGTNPQETQYF. The CDR3 nucleotides are TGTGCCAGCAGCCAGACCGGGACAGGGACTAATCCCCAAGAGACCCAGTACTTC.

V is TRBV29-1 and J is TRBJ2-1, with 10 positions matching TRBD2. CDR1 and CDR2 from the germline V gene are SQVTM and ANQGSEA. The CDR3 extends over 16 amino acids. The V and J ends lost 6 bases and 7 bases, in that order; junction bases with no gene match: 15. The CDR3 DNA reads TGCAGCGTCGCCTGGGGTCTAGCGGGAGTTGGAAATGAGCAGTTCTTC. It specifies CSVAWGLAGVGNEQFF.

The V call is TRBV28, the J call TRBJ2-3, with 13 bases that match TRBD2. The CDR3 runs to 17 residues. Germline V lookup: CDR1 MDHEN, CDR2 SYDVKM. Losses at the gene ends were 6 bases for V and 0 bases for J; bases not matched to a gene: 6. The CDR3 DNA follows: TGTGCCAGCAGCACGGGACTAGCGGGAATTAGCACAGATACGCAGTATTTT. This gives the protein CASSTGLAGISTDTQYF.